The 27 T cell receptor beta chains below all came from one sample that was sequenced in a study of blood T cell repertoires in COVID-19. TCRdb's copy holds only in-frame clones and misses some; the assay was immunoSEQ multiplex PCR. The sample has about 80,000 clones, about four fifths seen once; the top ten hold approximately 10%. Sequencing input: peripheral blood. Source of these receptors: a human donor in a cohort sampled during active COVID-19.

This sequence joins TRBV4-1 and TRBJ2-3; TRBD2 agrees at 11 bases. The CDR3 sequence is 17 residues long. With 1 base clipped from V and 4 bases from J, the junction kept 7 bases outside the gene matches. The germline gives CDR1 MGHRA, CDR2 YSYEKL. CDR3 DNA: TGCGCCAGCAGCCAAGGGCCTAGCGGGGGGTATTCAGATACGCAGTATTTT. It specifies CASSQGPSGGYSDTQYF.

The chain links TRBV19 to TRBJ2-7; the match to TRBD1 covers 8 bases. Germline V lookup: CDR1 LNHDA, CDR2 SQIVND (reference sequence). V dropped 5 bases and J dropped 2; count of bases not matched to a gene: 8. The CDR3 is 15 amino acids. The CDR3, as DNA: TGTGCCAGTAGTCCAGGACAGGGCTTTCCCTACGAGCAGTACTTC. It encodes CASSPGQGFPYEQYF.

Here the CDR3 DNA reads TGTGCCAGCAGCCAAGAGAAGGGGAAGGGTTACCCAGATACGCAGTATTTT. Protein sequence: CASSQEKGKGYPDTQYF. The chain links TRBV3-1 (or the pseudogene TRBV3-2) to TRBJ2-3, with a possible D match to TRBD1 (5 bases). The germline V gene encodes CDR1 LGHDT and CDR2 YNNKEL (reference sequence). The CDR3 length is 17 residues. V lost 0 bases to trimming and J lost 4 bases, with 17 bases between them.

The chain joins TRBV18 to TRBJ2-7; TRBD1 matches at 7 bases. The germline gives CDR1 KGHSH, CDR2 LQKENI. V shed 5 bases and J 1 base; nucleotides not matched to a gene: 5. This CDR3 contains 14 residues. The CDR3 coding sequence is TGTGCCAGCTCATCACAGGGGCAATCCTACGAGCAGTACTTC. This gives the protein CASSSQGQSYEQYF.

V and J are TRBV18 and TRBJ2-1; 8 bases align to TRBD2. The CDR3 covers 15 residues. The germline CDR1 and CDR2 sequences are KGHSH and LQKENI. V lost 3 bases and J lost 4; bases outside the gene matches: 5. The chain's CDR3 is CASSPELAEYNEQFF. Written as DNA, the CDR3 is TGTGCCAGCTCACCCGAACTAGCGGAGTACAATGAGCAGTTCTTC.

The chain has TRBV11-2 and TRBJ2-2; 8 bases are a match to TRBD1. CDR3 size: 14 residues. Trimming removed 6 bases from V and 5 bases from J; junction bases left unmatched: 5. Germline CDR1 reads SGHAT; CDR2 reads FQNNGV. CDR3 region: CASRITGGTGELFF. DNA of the CDR3: TGTGCCAGCAGAATAACAGGGGGGACCGGGGAGCTGTTTTTT.

The chain joins TRBV2 to TRBJ2-1, with 9 bases lining up with TRBD1. With 8 bases clipped from V and 6 bases from J, the junction kept 11 bases outside the gene matches. The CDR3 loop spans 15 amino acids. Germline-derived CDR1 and CDR2 are SNHLY and FYNNEI. CDR3 DNA sequence: TGTGCCAGCCGCCTCCGGGACAGGGCGCTCAATGAGCAGTTCTTC. As protein: CASRLRDRALNEQFF.

V and J are TRBV28 and TRBJ2-5; tentative D call: TRBD2 (7 bases). This CDR3 has 15 amino acids. Trimming pared 2 bases from V and 2 bases from J, leaving 12 bases between. Germline V gene sequence: CDR1 MDHEN, CDR2 SYDVKM. In DNA, the CDR3 is TGTGCCAGCAGTTTAGGGGGAGGGGGGCAAGAGACCCAGTACTTC. Translating it yields CASSLGGGGQETQYF.

This CDR3 reads CASSSPGTGSEKLFF. CDR3 sequence (DNA): TGTGCCAGCAGCTCCCCCGGGACAGGGTCTGAAAAACTGTTTTTT. This chain links TRBV11-2 with TRBJ1-4; 9 bases are shared with TRBD1. The CDR3 runs to 15 residues. From germline, CDR1 is SGHAT and CDR2 FQNNGV. J was trimmed by 7 bases and V by 4 bases; bases with no gene match: 7.

V and J are TRBV10-3 and TRBJ2-5; perhaps TRBD1 as D (6 bases). Trimming removed 6 bases at V and 1 base at J, with 12 bases between. Per germline, CDR1 ENHRY and CDR2 SYGVKD. CDR3 length: 14 residues. This CDR3 is CAIRLDRSQETQYF. The CDR3 DNA reads TGTGCCATCAGATTAGACAGGTCCCAAGAGACCCAGTACTTC.

V usage is TRBV5-5 and J usage is TRBJ1-1; 9 positions agree with TRBD1. J was trimmed by 6 bases and V by 4 bases; bases with no gene match: 13. There are 16 residues in the CDR3. Germline CDR1 reads SGHKS; CDR2 reads YYEKEE (reference sequence). Written as DNA, the CDR3 is TGTGCCAGCAGCCCCATGGGACAGGGAGGTAACTCTGAAGCTTTCTTT. It yields the protein CASSPMGQGGNSEAFF.

V is TRBV18 and J is TRBJ1-2; possibly TRBD1 for D (5 bases). Germline V lookup: CDR1 KGHSH, CDR2 LQKENI. The CDR3 contains 14 residues. The V end lost 2 bases, the J end lost 8 bases, and 15 bases lay between the germline ends. This chain's CDR3 is CASSPSGRVFGYTF. DNA of the CDR3: TGTGCCAGCTCACCATCCGGCAGGGTCTTCGGCTACACCTTC.

This clone was counted only a few times. The chain joins TRBV6-5 to TRBJ2-2, with 8 bases aligning to TRBD2. The CDR3 loop spans 14 amino acids. The germline V gene has CDR1 MNHEY and CDR2 SVGAGI. V was clipped by 6 bases and J by 4 bases; unmatched bases: 4. CDR3 sequence: CASRASGRTGELFF. In DNA, the CDR3 is TGTGCCAGCAGAGCTAGCGGGCGCACCGGGGAGCTGTTTTTT.

The chain employs TRBV5-1 and TRBJ2-1; no clear D. Germline V CDR1 and CDR2: SGHRS, YFSETQ. CDR3 length: 13 amino acids. The germline V and J ends were trimmed by 4 bases and 0 bases, with 5 bases remaining between them. As DNA, the CDR3 is TGCGCCAGCAGCACGGGCTCCTACAATGAGCAGTTCTTC. Protein sequence: CASSTGSYNEQFF. Filled out from reference TRBV5-1 and TRBJ2-1, the complete variable domain reads KAGVTQTPRYLIKTRGQQVTLSCSPISGHRSVSWYQQTPGQGLQFLFEYFSETQRNKGNFPGRFSGRQFSNSRSEMNVSTLELGDSALYLCASSTGSYNEQFFGPGTRLTVL.

The chain uses TRBV12-5 and TRBJ2-7; 13 bases agree with TRBD2. The CDR3 totals 15 residues. Germline CDR1 LGHNT, CDR2 FRNRAP. With 2 bases clipped from V and 6 bases from J, the junction kept 4 bases outside the gene matches. Here the CDR3 reads CASGLTSGRAGEQYF. CDR3 sequence (DNA): TGTGCTAGTGGTTTGACTAGCGGGAGGGCCGGCGAGCAGTACTTC.

The chain has TRBV30 and TRBJ1-6; D remains ambiguous. The CDR3 is made up of 15 amino acids. Germline V gene sequence: CDR1 GTSNPN, CDR2 SVGIG (reference sequence). V was pared by 2 bases and J by 0 bases, with 8 bases between. CDR3: CAWSKRDSYNSPLHF. The CDR3 DNA sequence: TGTGCCTGGAGTAAGAGAGACTCCTATAATTCACCCCTCCACTTT. Complete variable domain (other parts from reference TRBV30 and TRBJ1-6): SQTIHQWPATLVQPVGSPLSLECTVEGTSNPNLYWYRQAAGRGLQLLFYSVGIGQISSEVPQNLSASRPQDRQFILSSKKLLLSDSGFYLCAWSKRDSYNSPLHFGNGTRLTVT.

The chain combines TRBV6-5 with TRBJ2-3, with 8 bases that match TRBD2. J was trimmed by 3 bases and V by 6 bases; bases with no gene match: 8. CDR3 length: 15 amino acids. Germline V lookup: CDR1 MNHEY, CDR2 SVGAGI. CDR3 DNA sequence: TGTGCCAGCAGGAAAGAGACTAGCGAGACAGATACGCAGTATTTT. Translating gives CASRKETSETDTQYF.

The chain couples TRBV3-1 (or the pseudogene TRBV3-2) to TRBJ1-2; D is unresolved. The V gene's germline CDR1 is LGHDT and CDR2 YNNKEL (reference sequence). The CDR3 contains 11 residues. Trimming took 5 bases from V and 8 from J, leaving 9 bases between them. The CDR3 here is CASSSLRGYTF. The CDR3 nucleotides read TGTGCCAGCAGCTCACTAAGGGGCTACACCTTC.

J is TRBJ2-2 and V is TRBV30; a possible D gene is TRBD2 (6 bases). Trimming removed 5 bases at V and 0 bases at J, with 16 bases between. The CDR3 spans 16 residues. CDR1 is GTSNPN, CDR2 SVGIG, per germline (reference sequence). The CDR3 is CAWSTMVAANTGELFF. CDR3 nucleotides: TGTGCCTGGTCCACTATGGTAGCGGCGAACACCGGGGAGCTGTTTTTT.

The V gene is TRBV7-2, the J gene TRBJ2-2, with 10 bases aligning to TRBD2. CDR1 SGHTA and CDR2 FQGNSA come from the germline V gene. This CDR3 is 16 amino acids long. V was pared by 3 bases and J by 4 bases, with 5 bases of the junction left unmatched. DNA for the CDR3: TGTGCCAGCAGCTTCCGAAGCGGGGGGGCCACCGGGGAGCTGTTTTTT. This sequence encodes CASSFRSGGATGELFF. The whole variable domain, filled in from reference TRBV7-2 and TRBJ2-2, reads GAGVSQSPSNKVTEKGKDVELRCDPISGHTALYWYRQSLGQGLEFLIYFQGNSAPDKSGLPSDRFSAERTGGSVSTLTIQRTQQEDSAVYLCASSFRSGGATGELFFGEGSRLTVL.

The gene calls are TRBV6-5 and TRBJ2-3; 10 bases match TRBD1. Germline values: CDR1 MNHEY, CDR2 SVGAGI. This CDR3 spans 14 amino acids. J was trimmed by 5 bases and V by 6 bases; bases with no gene match: 5. As DNA, the CDR3 is TGTGCCAGCAGGGCGACAGGGGGCAGAGATACGCAGTATTTT. Translating it yields CASRATGGRDTQYF.

The genes are TRBV2 and TRBJ2-5; 11 bases fit TRBD1. This CDR3 is 15 amino acids long. With V trimmed by 3 bases and J by 3 bases, 3 bases remained unmatched. Germline V CDR1 and CDR2: SNHLY, FYNNEI. The CDR3 sequence is CASSDPGQGEETQYF. The CDR3 DNA reads TGTGCCAGCAGTGACCCGGGACAGGGGGAAGAGACCCAGTACTTC.

The V call is TRBV7-2, the J call TRBJ1-3; 9 bases line up with TRBD1. Germline CDR1 and CDR2: SGHTA and FQGNSA. The J segment lost 4 bases and the V segment lost 1 base, leaving 2 bases of the junction unmatched. The CDR3 runs 15 residues. The CDR3 region is CASSLEGQGGNTIYF. The CDR3 DNA follows: TGTGCCAGCAGCTTAGAGGGACAGGGAGGAAACACCATATATTTT. Supplemented by reference TRBV7-2 and TRBJ1-3, the full variable domain reads GAGVSQSPSNKVTEKGKDVELRCDPISGHTALYWYRQSLGQGLEFLIYFQGNSAPDKSGLPSDRFSAERTGGSVSTLTIQRTQQEDSAVYLCASSLEGQGGNTIYFGEGSWLTVV.

The chain has TRBV9 and TRBJ1-4, with D possibly matching TRBD1 (6 bases). CDR3 length: 16 residues. V was trimmed by 0 bases and J by 5 bases, leaving 14 bases between them. Germline CDR1 is SGDLS and CDR2 is YYNGEE. As DNA, the CDR3 is TGTGCCAGCAGCGTAGGGCCAGGGGATGAGAATGAAAAACTGTTTTTT. This sequence encodes CASSVGPGDENEKLFF.

This chain links TRBV15 with TRBJ1-1; 8 bases are shared with TRBD1. Trimming at V came to 8 bases and at J to 6 bases, leaving 11 bases not matched to a gene. The CDR3 has 14 residues. CDR1 LNHNV and CDR2 YYDKDF come from the germline V gene (reference sequence). This CDR3 is CATGTGTATAEAFF. The CDR3 nucleotides are TGTGCCACCGGGACAGGTACCGCGACCGCTGAAGCTTTCTTT.

The chain couples TRBV11-3 to TRBJ2-3; possibly TRBD2 for D (6 bases). The germline V gene has CDR1 SGHNT and CDR2 YENEEA. This CDR3 is built from 16 residues. The V end was cut by 0 bases, the J end by 0 bases, with 10 bases between. The CDR3 DNA reads TGTGCCAGCAGCTTAGATGCGGGACGGAGCACAGATACGCAGTATTTT. It translates to CASSLDAGRSTDTQYF.

This rearrangement joins TRBV5-1 to TRBJ1-1; D ambiguous. The CDR3 is made up of 13 amino acids. Germline-derived CDR1 and CDR2 are SGHRS and YFSETQ. The germline V and J ends were trimmed by 5 bases and 1 base, with 9 bases remaining between them. CDR3 bases: TGCGCCAGCAGACCGGGAGGGAACACTGAAGCTTTCTTT. Translated, it gives CASRPGGNTEAFF.